This TCR beta chain stems from a study of T cells of healthy individuals. TCRdb reprocessed the 5' RACE reads via MiXCR and lists one record per CDR3 protein. In the table there are 60,000 to 80,000 distinct CDR3 sequences, under 20% of which are singletons. This clonotype was seen a handful of times. Germline V gene lookup returns CDR1 SNHLY and CDR2 FYNNEI. V lost 4 bases, J lost 8 bases, and 14 bases lay in between. The CDR3 has 14 amino acids. The sequence derives from a human donor in good health. The rearrangement links TRBV2 to TRBJ2-2; D remains unclear. As DNA, the CDR3 is TGTGCCAGCAGTGTTTTACTCACAAGTGGGGAGCTGTTTTTT. Residues: CASSVLLTSGELFF.